These 30 T cell receptor beta chains originate from one sample sequenced in a study of T cells in Graves' hyperthyroidism and ophthalmopathy. The source material, RNA transcripts, was used to amplify TCR beta CDR3 regions. The HTBI set primed first-round TCR CDR3 RT-PCR. TCRdb itself ran the multiplex PCR reads through MiXCR, one entry per CDR3 protein. Of around 620,000 distinct CDR3 sequences in the sample, around 16% were seen once. The source material was blood. The source is a woman under 40 with Graves' hyperthyroidism.

This clonotype was seen a handful of times. The chain links TRBV5-4 to TRBJ1-2, with TRBD1 identical over 10 bases. CDR1 is SGHNT, CDR2 YYREEE, per germline (reference sequence). V lost 5 bases, J lost 5 bases, and 6 bases stayed unmatched. The CDR3 is made up of 14 amino acids. The CDR3 reads CASRRTGGGYGYTF. CDR3 nucleotide sequence: TGTGCCAGCAGGAGGACAGGGGGAGGTTATGGCTACACCTTC.

This clonotype was counted at least ten times. The genes are TRBV29-1 and TRBJ1-2; 10 bases match TRBD1. Losses at the gene ends were 2 bases for V and 6 bases for J; bases not matched to a gene: 3. The CDR3 runs 13 residues. Germline V gene lookup returns CDR1 SQVTM and CDR2 ANQGSEA. The CDR3 is CSVEYGTGDGYTF. Here the CDR3 DNA reads TGCAGCGTTGAATATGGGACAGGGGATGGCTACACCTTC.

Many counts were recorded for this clonotype. This chain joins TRBV30 and TRBJ2-7, with no clear D. CDR1 and CDR2 from the germline V gene are GTSNPN and SVGIG (reference sequence). The V end was cut by 5 bases, the J end by 5 bases, with 10 bases between. The CDR3 has 11 residues. The CDR3 nucleotides read TGTGCCTGGTCAGACATCAACGAGCAGTACTTC. This codes for CAWSDINEQYF.

This clonotype has a count of ten or more. This sequence joins TRBV20-1 and TRBJ2-5; TRBD2 aligns across 11 bases. CDR3 length: 14 residues. Unmatched junction bases numbered 5, after V lost 3 bases and J lost 5 bases. Per the germline V gene, CDR1 is DFQATT and CDR2 is SNEGSKA (reference sequence). CDR3 DNA sequence: TGCAGTGCTAGCACTAGCGGGAGCTCGGAGACCCAGTACTTC. This gives the protein CSASTSGSSETQYF.

This clonotype was seen only a few times. The V call is TRBV15, the J call TRBJ1-5; D is unclear. This CDR3 is built from 13 residues. Germline V gene lookup returns CDR1 LNHNV and CDR2 YYDKDF (reference sequence). Trimming removed 1 base at V and 7 bases at J, with 8 bases between. For the CDR3, the DNA is TGTGCCACCAGCAGAGTAGTGGGGCAGCCCCAGCATTTT. Translating it yields CATSRVVGQPQHF.

This clonotype was counted between two and nine times. The gene calls are TRBV7-9 and TRBJ1-3; perhaps TRBD1 as D (6 bases). The CDR3 is 16 amino acids. Trimming took 3 bases from V and 0 from J, leaving 12 bases between them. Per the germline V gene, CDR1 is SEHNR and CDR2 is FQNEAQ (reference sequence). Here the CDR3 DNA reads TGTGCCAGCAGCTTCGGACAGTTGACCTCTGGAAACACCATATATTTT. This sequence encodes CASSFGQLTSGNTIYF.

At least ten counts were recorded for this clonotype. The chain links TRBV24-1 to TRBJ1-1; unclear D gene. This CDR3 spans 11 amino acids. Trimming pared 8 bases from V and 11 bases from J, leaving 14 bases between. Germline CDR1 is KGHDR and CDR2 is SFDVKD. The CDR3 DNA follows: TGTGCCACCATCCGGGGTTTTACGGCTTTCTTT. Its translation: CATIRGFTAFF.

Note on this clonotype: Being one base from a much bigger clone, this may be a read error. The CDR3 nucleotides read TGTGCCAGCTCAAGCACAAGGACTAGCGGTCCCTACGAGCAGTACTTC. Translation gives CASSSTRTSGPYEQYF. This chain joins TRBV2 and TRBJ2-7; TRBD2 matches 10 bases. The germline V gene encodes CDR1 SNHLY and CDR2 FYNNEI. V was pared by 8 bases and J by 2 bases, with 12 bases of the junction left unmatched. This CDR3 spans 16 amino acids. Supplemented by reference TRBV2 and TRBJ2-7, the full variable domain reads EPEVTQTPSHQVTQMGQEVILRCVPISNHLYFYWYRQILGQKVEFLVSFYNNEISEKSEIFDDQFSVERPDGSNFTLKIRSTKLEDSAMYFCASSSTRTSGPYEQYFGPGTRLTVT.

This clonotype was observed a few times. V usage is TRBV10-3 and J usage is TRBJ2-3, with 7 bases aligning to TRBD2. The germline gives CDR1 ENHRY, CDR2 SYGVKD. The CDR3 has 16 amino acids. The ends lost 4 bases at V and 0 bases at J; junction bases unmatched: 7. CDR3 in DNA: TGTGCCATCAGTGTTGCTGAGCGGGACAGCACAGATACGCAGTATTTT. Translation: CAISVAERDSTDTQYF.

This clonotype was seen at least ten times. The chain couples TRBV11-2 to TRBJ2-7, with 8 positions matching TRBD1. The CDR3 totals 15 residues. CDR1 and CDR2 from the germline V gene are SGHAT and FQNNGV. Trimming removed 5 bases from V and 2 bases from J; junction bases left unmatched: 8. CDR3 DNA: TGTGCCAGCAGCCCTAACCCAGGGGGCGCCTACGAGCAGTACTTC. Protein: CASSPNPGGAYEQYF.

This clonotype came up a few times. The chain employs TRBV30 and TRBJ2-7, with 8 positions matching TRBD2. Germline V gene data show CDR1 as GTSNPN and CDR2 as SVGIG (reference sequence). J gave up 5 bases and V 8 bases, and 11 bases lay outside the gene matches. The CDR3 runs 13 residues. The CDR3 DNA reads as TGTGCCCGGGGGGGGGGCGGTCTGGACGAGCAGTACTTC. The encoded protein is CARGGGGLDEQYF.

The table lists this clonotype with many counts. The chain links TRBV6-1 to TRBJ2-2, with D unresolved. Germline values: CDR1 MNHNS, CDR2 SASEGT. This CDR3 region has 15 residues. The ends were cut back, 0 bases at V and 7 bases at J, with 12 bases in the middle. As DNA, the CDR3 is TGTGCCAGCAGTGAAGCGTTTACAGTTGGCGGGGAGCTGTTTTTT. Its translation: CASSEAFTVGGELFF.

For this clonotype: A much larger clone lies one base from this, so it may be a read error. The genes are TRBV30 and TRBJ1-6; tentative D call: TRBD1 (6 bases). Germline CDR1 GTSNPN, CDR2 SVGIG (reference sequence). Trimming took 1 base from V and 5 from J, leaving 12 bases between them. The CDR3 is made up of 15 amino acids. The CDR3 loop reads CAWSADSIHNSPLHF. The DNA for the CDR3 is TGTGCCTGGAGTGCGGACAGCATTCATAATTCACCCCTCCACTTT.

This clonotype was picked up many times. The rearrangement joins TRBV9 to TRBJ2-1; 7 nucleotides match TRBD2. Germline-derived CDR1 and CDR2 are SGDLS and YYNGEE. The CDR3 runs to 14 residues. The V segment lost 4 bases and the J segment 9 bases; nucleotides outside the gene matches: 10. The CDR3 DNA reads TGTGCCAGCAGCCTCCGGGACTACTCTACTGAGCAGTTCTTC. It yields the protein CASSLRDYSTEQFF.

In its sample, this clonotype was seen many times. V is TRBV7-2 and J is TRBJ2-7, with D tentatively TRBD1 (5 bases). The CDR3 loop spans 14 amino acids. CDR1 and CDR2 from the germline V gene are SGHTA and FQGNSA. Trimming stripped 7 bases from V and 2 bases from J, with 15 bases between. DNA of the CDR3: TGTGCCAGCACTCTAAGGGGCTTCCCCTACGAGCAGTACTTC. This codes for CASTLRGFPYEQYF.

This clonotype was observed at least ten times. CDR3: CASSQAVTSGSTNEQYF. The CDR3 DNA is TGTGCCAGCAGCCAAGCGGTGACTAGCGGGAGCACCAACGAGCAGTACTTC. This chain connects TRBV3-1 to TRBJ2-7, with TRBD2 matching over 12 bases. J gave up 5 bases and V 1 base, and 9 bases lay outside the gene matches. Germline CDR1 reads LGHDT; CDR2 reads YNNKEL (reference sequence). The CDR3 has 17 residues.

Ten or more counts support this clonotype. The gene calls are TRBV29-1 and TRBJ2-3; 7 nucleotides match TRBD2. The CDR3 has 21 residues. Unmatched junction bases numbered 26, after V lost 4 bases and J lost 1 base. The germline CDR1 and CDR2 sequences are SQVTM and ANQGSEA. The CDR3 DNA sequence: TGCAGCGTTGGAAGCTGGGGTAGCCTTATCAAAGACGCGGGGGGCACAGATACGCAGTATTTT. The encoded protein is CSVGSWGSLIKDAGGTDTQYF.

This clonotype occurred many times. V gene TRBV28 combines with J gene TRBJ2-1, with D perhaps matching TRBD1 (6 bases). Germline CDR1 and CDR2: MDHEN and SYDVKM. The CDR3 sequence is 14 residues long. Trimming removed 0 bases at V and 4 bases at J, with 7 bases between. In DNA, the CDR3 is TGTGCCAGCAGTTTATGGACAGGATACAATGAGCAGTTCTTC. It yields the protein CASSLWTGYNEQFF.

This clonotype was detected only a few times. The chain links TRBV5-6 to TRBJ2-6, with TRBD1 matching 7 bases. The V segment lost 4 bases and the J segment 0 bases; nucleotides outside the gene matches: 10. The length of the CDR3 is 18 residues. CDR1 is SGHDT, CDR2 YYEEEE, per germline. CDR3 sequence reads: CASSLRSGGFSGANVLTF. The CDR3 bases are TGTGCCAGCAGCCTTCGATCAGGGGGATTCTCTGGGGCCAACGTCCTGACTTTC.

The chain combines TRBV7-9 with TRBJ1-5; maybe TRBD1 (5 bases). This CDR3 has 13 amino acids. Trimming pared 5 bases from V and 8 bases from J, leaving 13 bases between. CDR1 and CDR2 (germline): SEHNR, FQNEAQ (reference sequence). The CDR3 coding sequence is TGTGCCAGCAGCGCAAGGACGGGGGAGCCCCAGCATTTT. Protein sequence: CASSARTGEPQHF.

At least ten counts were recorded for this clonotype. V gene TRBV11-2 combines with J gene TRBJ2-1, with a possible D match to TRBD2 (5 bases). CDR1 is SGHAT and CDR2 is FQNNGV in the germline V gene. Trimming took off 4 bases at V and 0 bases at J, with 16 bases between the two ends. The CDR3 totals 17 residues. The CDR3 nucleotides read TGTGCCAGCAGCTCCCTCGAGGGTCTTAGCTCCTACAATGAGCAGTTCTTC. It specifies CASSSLEGLSSYNEQFF.

The chain is built from TRBV29-1 and TRBJ2-5, with no clear D. The CDR3 runs 11 residues. V lost 0 bases to trimming and J lost 8 bases, with 7 bases between them. Germline CDR1 is SQVTM and CDR2 is ANQGSEA. CDR3 sequence reads: CSVEDQSTQYF. The CDR3 DNA reads as TGCAGCGTTGAAGATCAGAGTACCCAGTACTTC.

This clonotype was seen at least ten times. This chain uses TRBV24-1 with TRBJ2-2; no definite D call. Germline lookup yields CDR1 KGHDR and CDR2 SFDVKD. The CDR3 is 15 amino acids. The V end lost 3 bases, the J end lost 2 bases, and 9 bases lay between the germline ends. In nucleotides, the CDR3 is TGTGCCACCAGTGATGCACGCGCTAACACCGGGGAGCTGTTTTTT. Protein sequence: CATSDARANTGELFF.

A few counts support this clonotype. J is TRBJ2-1 and V is TRBV9; 8 nucleotides agree with TRBD2. CDR3 length: 15 amino acids. Germline values: CDR1 SGDLS, CDR2 YYNGEE. J was trimmed by 4 bases and V by 0 bases; bases with no gene match: 3. CDR3 nucleotide sequence: TGTGCCAGCAGCGTAGAGGGACTAGGTTACAATGAGCAGTTCTTC. This translates into CASSVEGLGYNEQFF.

This clonotype was detected ten times or more. This chain connects TRBV5-1 to TRBJ1-1; no clear D. V dropped 0 bases and J dropped 4 bases, with 7 bases sitting between them. Germline V CDR1 and CDR2: SGHRS, YFSETQ. CDR3 length: 13 residues. The CDR3 protein is CASSLDLGTEAFF. As DNA, the CDR3 is TGCGCCAGCAGCTTGGATTTGGGCACTGAAGCTTTCTTT.

This clonotype was counted only a few times. The V call is TRBV24-1, the J call TRBJ2-1; 11 bases fit TRBD1. The CDR3 totals 18 residues. V lost 3 bases and J lost 2; bases outside the gene matches: 8. Germline V gives CDR1 KGHDR, CDR2 SFDVKD. CDR3 residues: CATSDPTSGQGAYNEQFF. DNA of the CDR3: TGTGCCACCAGTGATCCCACCTCGGGACAGGGGGCCTACAATGAGCAGTTCTTC.

This clonotype has more than one count but fewer than ten. The chain joins TRBV9 to TRBJ1-2, with TRBD1 identical over 10 bases. V was clipped by 2 bases and J by 4 bases; unmatched bases: 11. Germline-derived CDR1 and CDR2 are SGDLS and YYNGEE. The CDR3 extends over 17 amino acids. This CDR3 reads CASSVGGTGDFGYGYTF. CDR3 DNA: TGTGCCAGCAGCGTGGGGGGGACAGGGGACTTTGGCTATGGCTACACCTTC.

In this sample, this clonotype turned up many times. J is TRBJ2-1 and V is TRBV6-2 or TRBV6-3, with TRBD2 matching over 8 bases. The CDR3 has 16 amino acids. The V gene's germline CDR1 is MNHEY and CDR2 SVGEGT. V shed 7 bases, J shed 1 base, and the junction held 9 bases outside the gene matches. Here the CDR3 reads CASTDGLAGSYNEQFF. For the CDR3, the DNA is TGTGCCAGCACCGATGGACTAGCTGGTTCCTACAATGAGCAGTTCTTC.

This clonotype appeared many times. V and J are TRBV29-1 and TRBJ2-3; no firm D call. This CDR3 contains 15 residues. CDR1 and CDR2 from the germline V gene are SQVTM and ANQGSEA. V gave up 0 bases and J gave up 3 bases, with 13 bases separating them. In DNA form, the CDR3 reads TGCAGCGTTGAAGATCGGGCAGGCCAGACAGATACGCAGTATTTT. Its protein product is CSVEDRAGQTDTQYF.

This clonotype has just a few counts. V is TRBV20-1 and J is TRBJ2-7; 7 bases are shared with TRBD1. CDR3 length equals 14 residues. The J segment lost 3 bases and the V segment lost 3 bases, leaving 8 bases of the junction unmatched. From germline, CDR1 is DFQATT and CDR2 SNEGSKA (reference sequence). The chain's CDR3 is CSASSSGQFYEQYF. CDR3 DNA: TGCAGTGCTAGTTCTTCGGGACAGTTCTACGAGCAGTACTTC.